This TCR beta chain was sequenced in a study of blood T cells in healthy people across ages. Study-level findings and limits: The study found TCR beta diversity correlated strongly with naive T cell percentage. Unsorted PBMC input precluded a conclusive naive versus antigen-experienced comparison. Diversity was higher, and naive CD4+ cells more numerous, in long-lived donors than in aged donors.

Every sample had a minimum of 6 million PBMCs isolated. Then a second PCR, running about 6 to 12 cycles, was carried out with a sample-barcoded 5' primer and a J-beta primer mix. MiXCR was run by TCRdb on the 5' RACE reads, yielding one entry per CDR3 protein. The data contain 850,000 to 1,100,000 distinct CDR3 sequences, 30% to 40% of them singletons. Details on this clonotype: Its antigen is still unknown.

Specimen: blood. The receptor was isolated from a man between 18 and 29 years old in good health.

CDR3 region: CASSSVRGGQKSQESFHEKLFF. Here the CDR3 DNA reads TGTGCCAGCAGTTCGGTCAGGGGGGGTCAGAAATCTCAGGAATCCTTCCATGAAAAACTGTTTTTT. The chain combines TRBV25-1 with TRBJ1-4; TRBD1 aligns across 7 bases. J was trimmed by 6 bases and V by 5 bases; bases with no gene match: 30. The CDR3 covers 22 residues. Germline V gene data show CDR1 as MGHDK and CDR2 as SYGVNS.